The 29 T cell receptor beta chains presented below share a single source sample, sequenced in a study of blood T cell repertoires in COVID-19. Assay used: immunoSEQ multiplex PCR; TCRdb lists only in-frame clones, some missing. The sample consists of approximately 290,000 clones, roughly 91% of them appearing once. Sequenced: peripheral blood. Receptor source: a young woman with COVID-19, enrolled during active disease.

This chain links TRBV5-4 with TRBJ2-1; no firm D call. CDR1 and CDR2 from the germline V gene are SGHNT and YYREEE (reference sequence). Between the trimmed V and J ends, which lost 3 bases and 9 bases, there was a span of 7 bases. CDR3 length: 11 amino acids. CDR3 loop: CASSWRSEQFF. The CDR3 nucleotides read TGTGCCAGCAGCTGGAGATCTGAGCAGTTCTTC. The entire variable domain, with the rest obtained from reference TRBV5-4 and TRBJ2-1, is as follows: ETGVTQSPTHLIKTRGQQVTLRCSSQSGHNTVSWYQQALGQGPQFIFQYYREEENGRGNFPPRFSGLQFPNYSSELNVNALELDDSALYLCASSWRSEQFFGPGTRLTVL.

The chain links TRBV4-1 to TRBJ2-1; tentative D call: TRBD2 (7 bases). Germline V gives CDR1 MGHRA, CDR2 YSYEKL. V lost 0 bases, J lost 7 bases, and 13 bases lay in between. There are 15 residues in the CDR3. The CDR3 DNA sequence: TGCGCCAGCAGCCAAGAAGACGGGGGGCGGAATGAGCAGTTCTTC. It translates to CASSQEDGGRNEQFF.

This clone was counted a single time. The CDR3 DNA reads TGTGCCACCACGGTCCAGACTGTAGAAGCTTTCTTT. Residues: CATTVQTVEAFF. The V gene is TRBV2, the J gene TRBJ1-1; D uncertain. CDR1 is SNHLY, CDR2 FYNNEI, per germline. CDR3 length equals 12 residues. Trimming removed 10 bases from V and 8 bases from J, with 17 bases in between.

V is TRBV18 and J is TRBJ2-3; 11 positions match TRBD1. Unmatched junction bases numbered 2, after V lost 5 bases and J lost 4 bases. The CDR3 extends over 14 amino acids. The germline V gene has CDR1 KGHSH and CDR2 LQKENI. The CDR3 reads CASSRDRGADTQYF. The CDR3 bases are TGTGCCAGCTCAAGGGACAGGGGGGCAGATACGCAGTATTTT. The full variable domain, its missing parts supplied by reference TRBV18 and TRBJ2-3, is NAGVMQNPRHLVRRRGQEARLRCSPMKGHSHVYWYRQLPEEGLKFMVYLQKENIIDESGMPKERFSAEFPKEGPSILRIQQVVRGDSAAYFCASSRDRGADTQYFGPGTRLTVL.

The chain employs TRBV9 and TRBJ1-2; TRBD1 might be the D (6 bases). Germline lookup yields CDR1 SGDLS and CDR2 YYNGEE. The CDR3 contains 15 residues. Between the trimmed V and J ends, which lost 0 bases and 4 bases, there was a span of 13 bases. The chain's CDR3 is CASSVDTQGTYGYTF. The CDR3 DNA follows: TGTGCCAGCAGCGTAGACACACAGGGAACCTATGGCTACACCTTC.

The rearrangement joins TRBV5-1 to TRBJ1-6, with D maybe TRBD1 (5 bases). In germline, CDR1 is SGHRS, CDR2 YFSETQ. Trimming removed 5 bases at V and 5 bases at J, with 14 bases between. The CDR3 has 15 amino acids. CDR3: CASRRQGQNNSPLHF. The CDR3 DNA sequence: TGCGCCAGCAGGAGGCAGGGTCAAAATAATTCACCCCTCCACTTT. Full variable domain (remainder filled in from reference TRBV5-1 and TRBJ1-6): KAGVTQTPRYLIKTRGQQVTLSCSPISGHRSVSWYQQTPGQGLQFLFEYFSETQRNKGNFPGRFSGRQFSNSRSEMNVSTLELGDSALYLCASRRQGQNNSPLHFGNGTRLTVT.

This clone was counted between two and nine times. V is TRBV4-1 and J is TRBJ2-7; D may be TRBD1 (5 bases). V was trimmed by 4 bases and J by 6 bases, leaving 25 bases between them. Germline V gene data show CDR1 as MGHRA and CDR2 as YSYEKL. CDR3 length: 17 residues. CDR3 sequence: CASSRARSQTSQGEQYF. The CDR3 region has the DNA TGCGCCAGCAGCCGAGCCCGGTCACAGACCTCCCAGGGCGAGCAGTACTTC.

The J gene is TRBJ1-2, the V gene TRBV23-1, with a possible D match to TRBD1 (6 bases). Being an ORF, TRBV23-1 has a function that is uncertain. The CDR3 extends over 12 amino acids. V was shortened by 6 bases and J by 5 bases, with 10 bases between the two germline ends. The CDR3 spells CASRDRGYGYTF. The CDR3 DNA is TGCGCCAGCAGGGACAGAGGTTATGGCTACACCTTC.

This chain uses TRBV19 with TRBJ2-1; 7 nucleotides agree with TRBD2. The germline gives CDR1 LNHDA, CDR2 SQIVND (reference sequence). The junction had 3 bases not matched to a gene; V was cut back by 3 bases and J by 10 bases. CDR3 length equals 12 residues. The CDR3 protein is CASSMVAGEQFF. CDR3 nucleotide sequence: TGTGCCAGTAGTATGGTAGCGGGCGAGCAGTTCTTC.

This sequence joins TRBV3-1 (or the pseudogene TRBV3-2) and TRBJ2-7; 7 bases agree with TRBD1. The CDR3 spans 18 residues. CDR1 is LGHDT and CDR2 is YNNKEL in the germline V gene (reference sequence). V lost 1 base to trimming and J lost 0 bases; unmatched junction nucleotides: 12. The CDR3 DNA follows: TGTGCCAGCAGCCAAGGACCGACAGGGCCCATCCTCTCCTACGAGCAGTACTTC. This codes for CASSQGPTGPILSYEQYF.

This CDR3 is CASSHVQGGEAFF. The DNA of the CDR3 is TGCGCCAGCAGCCACGTCCAGGGGGGTGAAGCTTTCTTT. The chain employs TRBV4-1 and TRBJ1-1; 7 nucleotides line up with TRBD1. The germline V gene has CDR1 MGHRA and CDR2 YSYEKL. With 3 bases clipped from V and 7 bases from J, the junction kept 5 bases outside the gene matches. This CDR3 contains 13 residues.

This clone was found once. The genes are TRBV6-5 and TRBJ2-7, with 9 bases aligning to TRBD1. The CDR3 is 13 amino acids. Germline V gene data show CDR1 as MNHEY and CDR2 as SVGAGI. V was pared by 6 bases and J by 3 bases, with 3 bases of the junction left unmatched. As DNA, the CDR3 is TGTGCCAGCAGCGGACAGGGGCACTACGAGCAGTACTTC. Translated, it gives CASSGQGHYEQYF.

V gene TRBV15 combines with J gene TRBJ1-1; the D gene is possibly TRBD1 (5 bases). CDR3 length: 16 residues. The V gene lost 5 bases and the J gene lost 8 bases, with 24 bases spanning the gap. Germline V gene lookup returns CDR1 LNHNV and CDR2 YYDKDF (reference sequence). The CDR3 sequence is CATSYTHTGLDGEAFF. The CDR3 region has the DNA TGTGCCACCAGCTACACTCACACAGGCCTGGACGGAGAAGCTTTCTTT.

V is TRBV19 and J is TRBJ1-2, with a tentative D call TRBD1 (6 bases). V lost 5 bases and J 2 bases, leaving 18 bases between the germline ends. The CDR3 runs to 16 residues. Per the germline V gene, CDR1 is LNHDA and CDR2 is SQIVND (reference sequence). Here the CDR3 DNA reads TGTGCCAGTAGTGGGTGGGACATTCTGGAGAACTATGGCTACACCTTC. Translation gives CASSGWDILENYGYTF.

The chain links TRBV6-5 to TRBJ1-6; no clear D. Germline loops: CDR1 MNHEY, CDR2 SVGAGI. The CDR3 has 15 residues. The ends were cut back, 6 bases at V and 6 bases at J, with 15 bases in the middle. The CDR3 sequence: CASRALRGSNSPLHF. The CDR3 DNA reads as TGTGCCAGCAGGGCTCTGCGGGGATCTAATTCACCCCTCCACTTT.

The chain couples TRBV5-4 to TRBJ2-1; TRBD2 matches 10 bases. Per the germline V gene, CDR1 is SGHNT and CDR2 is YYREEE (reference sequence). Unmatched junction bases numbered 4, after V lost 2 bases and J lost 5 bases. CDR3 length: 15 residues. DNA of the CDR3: TGTGCCAGCAGCTTAGCGGGGGGGGCAAACAATGAGCAGTTCTTC. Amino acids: CASSLAGGANNEQFF. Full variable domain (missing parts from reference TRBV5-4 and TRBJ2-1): ETGVTQSPTHLIKTRGQQVTLRCSSQSGHNTVSWYQQALGQGPQFIFQYYREEENGRGNFPPRFSGLQFPNYSSELNVNALELDDSALYLCASSLAGGANNEQFFGPGTRLTVL.

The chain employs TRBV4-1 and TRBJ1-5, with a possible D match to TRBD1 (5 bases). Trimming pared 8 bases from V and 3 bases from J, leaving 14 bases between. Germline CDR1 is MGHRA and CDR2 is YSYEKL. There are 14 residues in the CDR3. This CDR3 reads CASRGVGFNQPQHF. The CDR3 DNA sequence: TGCGCCAGCCGGGGGGTGGGATTCAATCAGCCCCAGCATTTT.

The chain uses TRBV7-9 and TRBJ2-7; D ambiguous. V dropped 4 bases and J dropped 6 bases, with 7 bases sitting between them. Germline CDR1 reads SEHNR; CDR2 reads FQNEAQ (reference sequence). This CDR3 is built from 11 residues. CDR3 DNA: TGTGCCAGCAGCTGGGCAGCCGAGCAGTACTTC. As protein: CASSWAAEQYF.

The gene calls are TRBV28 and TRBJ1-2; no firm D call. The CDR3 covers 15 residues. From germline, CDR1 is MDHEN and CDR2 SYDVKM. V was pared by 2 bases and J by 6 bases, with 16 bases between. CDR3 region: CASSLNIYYWDGYTF. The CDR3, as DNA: TGTGCCAGCAGTTTAAACATTTACTATTGGGATGGCTACACCTTC.

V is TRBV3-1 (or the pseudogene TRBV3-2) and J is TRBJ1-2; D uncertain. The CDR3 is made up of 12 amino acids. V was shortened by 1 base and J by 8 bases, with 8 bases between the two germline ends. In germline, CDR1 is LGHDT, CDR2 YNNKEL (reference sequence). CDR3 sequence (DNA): TGTGCCAGCAGCCAAGTCCGACACGGCTACACCTTC. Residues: CASSQVRHGYTF.

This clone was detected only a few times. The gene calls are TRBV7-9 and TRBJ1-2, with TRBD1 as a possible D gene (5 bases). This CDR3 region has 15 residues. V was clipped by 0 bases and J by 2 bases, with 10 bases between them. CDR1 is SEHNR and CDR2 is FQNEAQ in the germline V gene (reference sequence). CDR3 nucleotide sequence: TGTGCCAGCAGCTTAGCCAAAGGGGCCAACTATGGCTACACCTTC. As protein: CASSLAKGANYGYTF.

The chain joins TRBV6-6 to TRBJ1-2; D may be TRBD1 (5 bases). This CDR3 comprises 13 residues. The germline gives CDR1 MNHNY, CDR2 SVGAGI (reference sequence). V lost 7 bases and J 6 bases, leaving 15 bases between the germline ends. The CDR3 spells CASTPPGGDGYTF. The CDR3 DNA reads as TGTGCCAGCACCCCGCCCGGGGGTGATGGCTACACCTTC.

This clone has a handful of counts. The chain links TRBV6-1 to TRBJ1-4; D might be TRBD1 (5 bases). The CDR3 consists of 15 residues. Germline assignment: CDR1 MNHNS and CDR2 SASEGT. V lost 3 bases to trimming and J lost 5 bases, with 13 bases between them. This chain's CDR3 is CASSEEKRGNEKLFF. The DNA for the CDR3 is TGTGCCAGCAGTGAGGAAAAAAGGGGCAATGAAAAACTGTTTTTT.

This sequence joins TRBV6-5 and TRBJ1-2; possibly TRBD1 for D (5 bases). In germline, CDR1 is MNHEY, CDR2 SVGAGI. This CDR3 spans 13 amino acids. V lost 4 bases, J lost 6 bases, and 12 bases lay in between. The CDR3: CASSWGGDNGYTF. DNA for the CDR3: TGTGCCAGCAGTTGGGGAGGGGATAATGGCTACACCTTC.

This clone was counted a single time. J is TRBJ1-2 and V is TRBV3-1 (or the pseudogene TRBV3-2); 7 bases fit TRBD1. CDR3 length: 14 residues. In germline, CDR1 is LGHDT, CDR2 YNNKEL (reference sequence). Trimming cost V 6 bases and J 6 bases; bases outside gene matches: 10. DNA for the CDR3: TGTGCCAGCAGTCGAGGAGGGGGCGCAAATGGCTACACCTTC. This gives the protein CASSRGGGANGYTF.

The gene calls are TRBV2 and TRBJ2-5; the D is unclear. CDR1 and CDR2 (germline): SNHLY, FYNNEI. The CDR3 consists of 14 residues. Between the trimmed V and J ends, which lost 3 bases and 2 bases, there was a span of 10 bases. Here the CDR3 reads CASSEDQAQETQYF. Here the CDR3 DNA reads TGTGCCAGCAGTGAGGATCAGGCTCAAGAGACCCAGTACTTC.

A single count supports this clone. The CDR3 DNA reads as TGCGCCAGCAGCCAGGGGGACAAGTCTCAGCCCCAGCATTTT. Its protein is CASSQGDKSQPQHF. V gene TRBV4-1 combines with J gene TRBJ1-5; a weak D match, TRBD1 (6 bases). The CDR3 extends over 14 amino acids. Per the germline V gene, CDR1 is MGHRA and CDR2 is YSYEKL. Trimming took off 3 bases at V and 6 bases at J, with 12 bases between the two ends.

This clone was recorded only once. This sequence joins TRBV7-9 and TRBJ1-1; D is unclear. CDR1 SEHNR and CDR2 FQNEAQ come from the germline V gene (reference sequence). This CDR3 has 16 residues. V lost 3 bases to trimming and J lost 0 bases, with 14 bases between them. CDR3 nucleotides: TGTGCCAGCAGCTTTGCGGGTTTGCAGCTGAACACTGAAGCTTTCTTT. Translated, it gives CASSFAGLQLNTEAFF.

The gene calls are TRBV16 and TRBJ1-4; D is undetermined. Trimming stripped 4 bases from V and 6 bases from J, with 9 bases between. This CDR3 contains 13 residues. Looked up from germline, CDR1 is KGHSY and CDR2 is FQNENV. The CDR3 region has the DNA TGTGCCAGCAGCCGCGGCGCAGATGAAAAACTGTTTTTT. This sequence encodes CASSRGADEKLFF.